These 31 T cell receptor beta chains share one sample of origin, sequenced in a study of tumor-infiltrating lymphocytes in primary liver carcinoma. It was unsorted whole blood that yielded blood RNA, and germline DNA was also extracted. Production of TCR beta cDNA used 400 to 650 ng total RNA together with a constant-region primer. Library construction for TCR beta comprised three nested multiplex PCR rounds performed with slightly modified ARM-PCR. The opening two PCR rounds, nine to eleven cycles each, paired TRBV1-TRBV30 forward primers with a C-beta reverse primer. TCRdb redid the calling of the multiplex PCR reads with MiXCR, one entry per CDR3 protein. The data hold about 180,000 distinct CDR3 sequences, with over 50% observed a single time. Sequencing used peripheral blood. Receptors originate from a man aged 40-55 years with primary liver carcinoma and hepatitis B virus infection.

The CDR3 reads CASSSGRGDEQYF. CDR3 DNA: TGTGCCAGCAGTAGCGGTAGGGGCGACGAGCAGTACTTC. V and J are TRBV12-3 or TRBV12-4 and TRBJ2-7, with D perhaps being TRBD1 or TRBD2 (5 bases each). The V gene lost 5 bases and the J gene lost 5 bases, with 13 bases spanning the gap. The CDR3 length is 13 residues.

The chain couples TRBV6-2 or TRBV6-3 to TRBJ2-1; 8 positions match TRBD2. This CDR3 comprises 11 residues. Germline V CDR1 and CDR2: MNHEY, SVGEGT. The J segment lost 16 bases and the V segment lost 6 bases, leaving 8 bases of the junction unmatched. In DNA form, the CDR3 reads TGTGCCAGCAGCCCGGGACTAGTCAGTTTCTTC. The encoded protein is CASSPGLVSFF.

The V gene is TRBV10-3, the J gene TRBJ2-7; maybe TRBD2 (5 bases). The CDR3 has 12 amino acids. Trimming took 9 bases from V and 0 from J, leaving 9 bases between them. Germline V gene sequence: CDR1 ENHRY, CDR2 SYGVKD. This CDR3 is CAISGDSYEQYF. The CDR3 nucleotides read TGTGCCATATCCGGGGACTCCTACGAGCAGTACTTC.

The chain is built from TRBV12-3 or TRBV12-4 and TRBJ1-6; TRBD1 matches 7 bases. J lost 6 bases, V lost 5 bases, and 4 bases had no gene match. This CDR3 is built from 14 residues. The CDR3 is CASSGDRANSPLHF. The CDR3 region has the DNA TGTGCCAGCAGTGGTGACAGGGCTAATTCACCCCTCCACTTT.

In this sample, this clonotype turned up a few times. The chain has TRBV30 and TRBJ1-2; maybe TRBD1 (5 bases). Trimming took off 4 bases at V and 5 bases at J, with 17 bases between the two ends. Per germline, CDR1 GTSNPN and CDR2 SVGIG (reference sequence). This CDR3 spans 14 amino acids. The CDR3 spells CAWTLRGVGYGYTF. The DNA for the CDR3 is TGTGCCTGGACCCTCCGAGGGGTCGGATATGGCTACACCTTC. Filled out from reference TRBV30 and TRBJ1-2, the complete variable domain reads SQTIHQWPATLVQPVGSPLSLECTVEGTSNPNLYWYRQAAGRGLQLLFYSVGIGQISSEVPQNLSASRPQDRQFILSSKKLLLSDSGFYLCAWTLRGVGYGYTFGSGTRLTVV.

The table lists this clonotype with a few counts. The chain joins TRBV6-1 to TRBJ2-3, with D possibly matching TRBD2 (6 bases). In germline, CDR1 is MNHNS, CDR2 SASEGT. The CDR3 has 12 residues. V was shortened by 11 bases and J by 2 bases, with 11 bases between the two germline ends. The CDR3: CADGGDTDTQYF. The CDR3 region has the DNA TGTGCCGACGGAGGGGACACAGATACGCAGTATTTT.

This clonotype came up a few times. The chain joins TRBV6-5 to TRBJ2-3; 14 positions agree with TRBD2. Germline V gene data show CDR1 as MNHEY and CDR2 as SVGAGI. V shed 8 bases and J 10 bases; nucleotides not matched to a gene: 8. This CDR3 comprises 14 residues. The CDR3 DNA sequence: TGTGCCAGCTCGGGACTAGCGGGGGCTTTCGCGCAGTATTTT. Translation gives CASSGLAGAFAQYF.

For this clonotype: Compared with germline, one end of the junction differs, possibly owing to a read error. This chain uses TRBV6-5 with TRBJ2-3; D is unclear. The CDR3 length is 14 residues. CDR1 is MNHEY, CDR2 SVGAGI, per germline. In DNA form, the CDR3 reads TGTGCCAGCAGTTACCGTCACGACACAGATATGCAGTATTTT. Translated, it gives CASSYRHDTDMQYF.

This clonotype was detected a few times. The V call is TRBV29-1, the J call TRBJ1-2; weak D call: TRBD1 (5 bases). Per the germline V gene, CDR1 is SQVTM and CDR2 is ANQGSEA. V was trimmed by 2 bases and J by 2 bases, leaving 9 bases between them. This CDR3 region has 13 residues. The CDR3 DNA reads TGCAGCGTTGAAATCCAGGGAAACTATGGCTACACCTTC. As protein: CSVEIQGNYGYTF.

This clonotype was detected only a few times. V gene TRBV29-1 combines with J gene TRBJ2-1; TRBD1 is a possible D gene (5 bases). This CDR3 region has 14 residues. Germline V gene data show CDR1 as SQVTM and CDR2 as ANQGSEA. V was shortened by 3 bases and J by 3 bases, with 12 bases between the two germline ends. This CDR3 reads CSVEDVRDYNEQFF. CDR3 nucleotides: TGCAGCGTTGAGGACGTCAGGGACTACAATGAGCAGTTCTTC.

This clonotype came up once. An end of the junction differs from the germline gene, which may be a read error. This rearrangement joins TRBV12-3 or TRBV12-4 to TRBJ2-1; 7 bases match TRBD2. This CDR3 comprises 14 residues. The CDR3 region has the DNA TGTGCCAACAGTACCCGCGGGGGAGACAATGAGCAGTTCTTC. Translating it yields CANSTRGGDNEQFF.

This clonotype came up a few times. This chain connects TRBV5-4 to TRBJ2-5; 10 nucleotides agree with TRBD1. After removal of 9 bases from V and 5 bases from J, the junction contained 7 bases not matched to a gene. Germline V gene lookup returns CDR1 SGHNT and CDR2 YYREEE (reference sequence). The CDR3 has 13 amino acids. The CDR3: CATRGQGSETQYF. In DNA form, the CDR3 reads TGTGCCACTCGGGGACAGGGGAGTGAGACCCAGTACTTC.

This clonotype was observed a handful of times. The V call is TRBV10-2, the J call TRBJ1-5; 9 positions agree with TRBD1. The trim removed 8 bases at V and 7 bases at J, leaving 6 bases unmatched. This CDR3 is built from 13 residues. CDR1 is WSHSY, CDR2 SAAADI, per germline. CDR3 sequence reads: CASGDRGTQPQHF. CDR3 nucleotide sequence: TGCGCCAGCGGAGACAGGGGGACGCAGCCCCAGCATTTT.

On this clonotype: At one end the junction does not follow the germline gene, possibly because of a read error. Here the CDR3 DNA reads TGTGCCGGCAGCCACCGTGGCCTAGCGGGAGGATCTGGGGCCAACGTCCTGACTTTC. This gives the protein CAGSHRGLAGGSGANVLTF. The chain joins TRBV4-2 to TRBJ2-6, with 11 nucleotides matching TRBD2. Germline CDR1 and CDR2: LGHNA and YNFKEQ. The CDR3 runs 19 residues.

Comments on this clonotype: One end of the junction fails to match germline, which may point to a read error. The J gene is TRBJ2-3, the V gene TRBV7-8; D remains unclear. CDR3 length: 13 residues. Germline V gene lookup returns CDR1 SGHVS and CDR2 FQNEAQ. In DNA form, the CDR3 reads TGTGCCAGCAGCTTAGACAGCACAGATGCGCAGTATTTT. This encodes CASSLDSTDAQYF.

This clonotype showed up just a few times. A much larger clonotype is one base distant, so this may be a read error. The V call is TRBV11-2, the J call TRBJ2-5; D is possibly TRBD2 (7 bases). Trimming took off 4 bases at V and 7 bases at J, with 16 bases between the two ends. Germline lookup yields CDR1 SGHAT and CDR2 FQNNGV. The CDR3 consists of 14 residues. The DNA of the CDR3 is TGTGCCAGCAGCTCCGGGGGGCGGCATGGGACCCAGTACTTC. Translating gives CASSSGGRHGTQYF. Using reference TRBV11-2 and TRBJ2-5 for the parts outside the CDR3, the full variable domain is EAGVAQSPRYKIIEKRQSVAFWCNPISGHATLYWYQQILGQGPKLLIQFQNNGVVDDSQLPKDRFSAERLKGVDSTLKIQPAKLEDSAVYLCASSSGGRHGTQYFGPGTRLLVL.

The chain employs TRBV6-5 and TRBJ1-5; D gene unclear. This CDR3 comprises 13 residues. Germline CDR1 reads MNHEY; CDR2 reads SVGAGI. V dropped 5 bases and J dropped 5 bases, with 10 bases sitting between them. The CDR3 DNA is TGTGCCAGCAGTAAGGACGGGGATCAGCCCCAGCATTTT. This codes for CASSKDGDQPQHF.

This clonotype came up a few times. The chain recombines TRBV4-1 with TRBJ1-2, with a weak D call TRBD1 (6 bases). The CDR3 totals 16 residues. Deletions cut 2 bases from V and 4 bases from J, with 17 bases between. Germline assignment: CDR1 MGHRA and CDR2 YSYEKL. CDR3 DNA sequence: TGCGCCAGCAGCCAAACCCAACAGGGTAGGGGCTATGGCTACACCTTC. This encodes CASSQTQQGRGYGYTF.

For this clonotype: A read error may produce the germline difference seen at one junction end. The chain joins TRBV12-3 or TRBV12-4 to TRBJ2-3; D uncertain. This CDR3 has 15 residues. The CDR3 reads CGSSSHPDGADTQYF. CDR3 nucleotide sequence: TGTGGCAGCAGCTCACACCCCGACGGAGCAGATACGCAGTATTTT.

The chain uses TRBV11-2 and TRBJ2-7; D is undetermined. The J call may be in error: the DNA end matches TRBJ2-1 better. Germline V gene lookup returns CDR1 SGHAT and CDR2 FQNNGV. This CDR3 contains 14 residues. CDR3 protein: CASSLEPCPYEQFF. The DNA for the CDR3 is TGTGCCAGCAGCTTAGAGCCGTGCCCCTACGAGCAGTTCTTC.

There are a few counts of this clonotype. The chain is built from TRBV6-5 and TRBJ1-4, with a tentative D call TRBD1 (5 bases). There are 15 residues in the CDR3. Germline lookup yields CDR1 MNHEY and CDR2 SVGAGI. V was pared by 0 bases and J by 4 bases, with 9 bases between. CDR3 DNA sequence: TGTGCCAGCAGTTACTCGGGACGCATTAATGAAAAACTGTTTTTT. It translates to CASSYSGRINEKLFF.

A few counts support this clonotype. In nucleotides, the CDR3 is TGTGCCAGCAGTCAACTAGGAAACAATGAGCAGTTCTTC. Its translation: CASSQLGNNEQFF. This chain uses TRBV6-5 with TRBJ2-1; perhaps TRBD2 as D (5 bases). V dropped 5 bases and J dropped 5 bases, with 10 bases sitting between them. There are 13 residues in the CDR3. From germline, CDR1 is MNHEY and CDR2 SVGAGI.

In regard to this clonotype: It may be a read error: a sequence one base away is much more abundant. V gene TRBV4-2 combines with J gene TRBJ2-1; the match to TRBD2 covers 11 bases. The length of the CDR3 is 14 residues. The trim removed 1 base at V and 13 bases at J, leaving 6 bases unmatched. The germline V gene encodes CDR1 LGHNA and CDR2 YNFKEQ. In DNA, the CDR3 is TGTGCCAGCAGCCAAGTACTAGCGGGAGTTGATCAGTTCTTC. Translating gives CASSQVLAGVDQFF.

This sequence joins TRBV4-1 and TRBJ1-1, with D possibly TRBD1 on 5 matching bases. V gave up 4 bases and J gave up 5 bases, with 17 bases separating them. The CDR3 runs to 15 residues. Germline V CDR1 and CDR2: MGHRA, YSYEKL. The CDR3 DNA follows: TGCGCCAGCAGCCGAACCTTAAGGGGCGATACTGAAGCTTTCTTT. Protein: CASSRTLRGDTEAFF.

The chain has TRBV6-6 and TRBJ2-3; 13 bases agree with TRBD2. Germline CDR1 and CDR2: MNHNY and SVGAGI (reference sequence). The V gene end was trimmed by 6 bases and the J gene end by 5 bases; junction bases not matched to a gene: 5. There are 15 residues in the CDR3. The CDR3 DNA reads as TGTGCCAGCAGGGGGACTAGCGGGACGCAAGATACGCAGTATTTT. Protein: CASRGTSGTQDTQYF.

In regard to this clonotype: A clone one base away is much larger, so this may be a read error. The genes are TRBV29-1 and TRBJ1-1; D not certain. Germline CDR1 SQVTM, CDR2 ANQGSEA. The CDR3 is made up of 13 amino acids. V lost 7 bases and J lost 0, with 12 bases in between. The CDR3 DNA sequence: TGCAGCGATGAGCGCCAGATGAACACTGAAGCTTTCTTT. Translation gives CSDERQMNTEAFF.

The chain uses TRBV5-1 and TRBJ2-3; no clear D. Germline lookup yields CDR1 SGHRS and CDR2 YFSETQ. The CDR3 totals 16 residues. V lost 0 bases and J lost 2, with 13 bases in between. The chain's CDR3 is CASSLGARGDTDTQYF. The CDR3 region has the DNA TGCGCCAGCAGCTTGGGCGCCCGTGGGGACACAGATACGCAGTATTTT.

This chain joins TRBV12-3 or TRBV12-4 and TRBJ2-1; D remains ambiguous. This CDR3 contains 13 residues. The ends were cut back, 9 bases at V and 9 bases at J, with 18 bases in the middle. The CDR3 region has the DNA TGTGCCAGTAGCCAACGCCGAGACGCTGAGCAGTTCTTC. It codes for CASSQRRDAEQFF.

Turning to this clonotype: At one boundary the junction diverges from the germline segment, which might be a read error. The rearrangement links TRBV11-2 to TRBJ2-6, with 9 bases lining up with TRBD1. This CDR3 has 18 residues. Germline lookup yields CDR1 SGHAT and CDR2 FQNNGV. The CDR3 DNA sequence: TGTGCCAGCAGCTTAAGACAGGGGGGCCCCTCTGGGGACAACATCCTGACTTTC. Its protein product is CASSLRQGGPSGDNILTF.

Remarks on this clonotype: A read error is possible here, since a much larger clone lies one base away. Because the CDR3 is missing its conserved closing phenylalanine or tryptophan, this is likely a read error. This chain links TRBV29-1 with TRBJ2-1; 9 nucleotides align to TRBD1. The CDR3 contains 13 residues. Per the germline V gene, CDR1 is SQVTM and CDR2 is ANQGSEA. J was trimmed by 9 bases and V by 6 bases; bases with no gene match: 9. Written as DNA, the CDR3 is TGCAGCGTGGTGCAACAGGGGGCTGGTGAGCAGTTCTTA. Amino acids: CSVVQQGAGEQFL.

As concerns this clonotype: At one of its ends the junction is not consistent with the germline gene, which may arise from a read error. The chain combines TRBV7-9 with TRBJ2-1; D may match TRBD1 or TRBD2 (5 bases each). The CDR3 loop spans 16 amino acids. CDR1 and CDR2 from the germline V gene are SEHNR and FQNEAQ (reference sequence). DNA of the CDR3: TGTGTCAGCAGCTTAGACTATTGGGACCCGGGAAATGAGCAGTTCTTC. Amino acid sequence: CVSSLDYWDPGNEQFF.